The next 2 T cell receptor beta chains were all read from a single sample in a study of blood T cell repertoires in COVID-19. The data were produced by immunoSEQ multiplex PCR, yet TCRdb's version contains in-frame clones alone and is incomplete. The sample has approximately 110,000 clones; 80% are singletons. The sequenced sample was peripheral blood. The receptors were gathered from a human donor in a cohort sampled during active or convalescent COVID-19.

There are a few counts of this clone. This chain connects TRBV27 to TRBJ1-1; TRBD1 matches at 8 bases. The junction had 1 base not matched to a gene; V was cut back by 0 bases and J by 1 base. The length of the CDR3 is 15 residues. Germline V CDR1 and CDR2: MNHEY, SMNVEV (reference sequence). In DNA form, the CDR3 reads TGTGCCAGCAGTTTATCGCAGGGGGCGAACACTGAAGCTTTCTTT. As protein: CASSLSQGANTEAFF.

This chain links TRBV18 with TRBJ1-5; no clear D gene. Germline V gene lookup returns CDR1 KGHSH and CDR2 LQKENI. The CDR3 loop spans 13 amino acids. V lost 3 bases and J 4 bases, leaving 7 bases between the germline ends. The DNA for the CDR3 is TGTGCCAGCTCACCCGGGGAGAATCAGCCCCAGCATTTT. This gives the protein CASSPGENQPQHF.